The present T cell receptor (beta chain) was sequenced within a study of cytomegalovirus exposure and HLA in healthy donors. Turning to the study itself: Earlier work reported 95 million to 130 million unique TCR beta sequences from 180 million or so T cells. Whole-study findings and limits: A later analysis showed TCR association rates differing by HLA locus, peaking at DRB1 and lowest at HLA-C.

PCR employed 60 Vbeta and 13 Jbeta primers. TCRdb's copy holds only in-frame clones and misses some; the assay was immunoSEQ multiplex PCR. The sample records some 130,000 clones, around 70% being singletons. In regard to this clone: Its antigen is not identified.

V was shortened by 3 bases and J by 4 bases, with 11 bases between the two germline ends. Per germline, CDR1 SEHNR and CDR2 FQNEAQ (reference sequence). This CDR3 region has 14 residues. The V and J genes are TRBV7-9 and TRBJ2-3; weak D call: TRBD1 (5 bases). Source material: PBMCs. The receptor comes from a male donor in good health and CMV-seronegative. The CDR3, as DNA: TGTGCCAGCAGCTTTTCAGGGAACTCAGATACGCAGTATTTT. Its protein is CASSFSGNSDTQYF.